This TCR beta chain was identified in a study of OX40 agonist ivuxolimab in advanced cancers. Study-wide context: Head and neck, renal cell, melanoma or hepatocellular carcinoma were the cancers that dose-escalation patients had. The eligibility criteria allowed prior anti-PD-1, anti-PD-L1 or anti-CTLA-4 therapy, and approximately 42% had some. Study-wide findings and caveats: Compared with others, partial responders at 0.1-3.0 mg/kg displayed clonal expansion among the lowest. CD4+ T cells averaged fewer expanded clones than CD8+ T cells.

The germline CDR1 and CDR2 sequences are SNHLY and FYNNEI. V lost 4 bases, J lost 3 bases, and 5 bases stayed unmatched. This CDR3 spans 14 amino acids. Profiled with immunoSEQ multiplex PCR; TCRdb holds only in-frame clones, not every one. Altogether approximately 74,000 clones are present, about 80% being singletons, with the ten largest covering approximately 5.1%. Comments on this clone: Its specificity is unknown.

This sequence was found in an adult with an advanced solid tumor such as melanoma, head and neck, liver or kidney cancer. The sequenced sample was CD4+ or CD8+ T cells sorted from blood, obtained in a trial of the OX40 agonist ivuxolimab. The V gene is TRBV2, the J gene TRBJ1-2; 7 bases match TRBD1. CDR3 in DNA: TGTGCCAGCAGTGGGGCAGGGGGGGACTATGGCTACACCTTC. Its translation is CASSGAGGDYGYTF.